Listed here are 4 T cell receptor beta chains from one sample, sequenced in a study of blood T cells in healthy people across ages. The use of a sample-barcoded 5' primer and a J-beta primer mix characterized a second PCR of about 7 to 12 cycles. MiXCR, run by TCRdb on the 5' RACE reads, gives a single entry per CDR3 protein. The table includes 500,000 to 600,000 distinct CDR3 sequences, 27% detected once. Sequenced material: blood. These receptors all stem from a woman in her seventies in good health.

This clonotype was seen a handful of times. V is TRBV7-2 and J is TRBJ1-4; D call uncertain. The CDR3 sequence is 14 residues long. The germline V gene has CDR1 SGHTA and CDR2 FQGNSA. V gave up 1 base and J gave up 11 bases, with 14 bases separating them. This CDR3 is CASSLDAISRKLFF. CDR3 nucleotides: TGTGCCAGCAGCTTAGACGCCATATCGAGGAAACTGTTTTTT.

This clonotype occurred many times. This sequence joins TRBV7-3 and TRBJ2-7, with D hard to call. The CDR3 runs to 13 residues. Looked up from germline, CDR1 is SGHTA and CDR2 is FQGTGA. V gave up 5 bases and J gave up 7 bases, with 15 bases separating them. The CDR3 coding sequence is TGTGCCAGCAGCCCATTTCTAGGGTGGGAGCAGTACTTC. Encoded protein: CASSPFLGWEQYF.

The chain has TRBV11-2 and TRBJ2-3; the match to TRBD2 covers 12 bases. The V segment lost 5 bases and the J segment 5 bases; nucleotides outside the gene matches: 11. The CDR3 has 17 amino acids. The germline gives CDR1 SGHAT, CDR2 FQNNGV. CDR3 region: CASSPRTSGTVGDTQYF. CDR3 sequence (DNA): TGTGCCAGCAGCCCCCGGACTAGCGGGACGGTGGGAGATACGCAGTATTTT.

This clonotype came up a few times. As DNA, the CDR3 is TGTGCCAGCAGTTATTACCACTCTGGGGCCAACGTCCTGACTTTC. Its protein product is CASSYYHSGANVLTF. The genes are TRBV6-5 and TRBJ2-6; no clear D gene. Trimming left V 3 bases short and J 0 bases short, with 6 bases between. CDR1 and CDR2 from the germline V gene are MNHEY and SVGAGI. This CDR3 has 15 residues.